Below, 29 T cell receptor beta chains from the same sample are listed, as sequenced in a study of cytomegalovirus exposure and HLA in healthy donors. TCRdb's table, derived via immunoSEQ multiplex PCR, lists solely in-frame clones and lacks some. The sample contains 110,000 or so clones, about 82% of which appear only once. The source material was PBMCs. Source of these receptors: a man aged 18 to 29 in good health and CMV-seronegative.

The sample holds many counts of this clone. The genes are TRBV30 and TRBJ2-5, with D possibly TRBD2 on 6 matching bases. Germline CDR1 and CDR2: GTSNPN and SVGIG (reference sequence). The CDR3 contains 12 residues. The V gene lost 3 bases and the J gene lost 9 bases, with 14 bases spanning the gap. CDR3 nucleotide sequence: TGTGCCTGGAGCAGTCAGGAGGGGTCCCAGTACTTC. Translated, it gives CAWSSQEGSQYF. Based on the CDR3 plus reference TRBV30 and TRBJ2-5, the full variable domain is SQTIHQWPATLVQPVGSPLSLECTVEGTSNPNLYWYRQAAGRGLQLLFYSVGIGQISSEVPQNLSASRPQDRQFILSSKKLLLSDSGFYLCAWSSQEGSQYFGPGTRLLVL.

This clone was observed once. This rearrangement joins TRBV6-5 to TRBJ1-3; D is possibly TRBD1 (5 bases). The V gene lost 0 bases and the J gene lost 2 bases, with 11 bases spanning the gap. The CDR3 has 16 amino acids. Germline-derived CDR1 and CDR2 are MNHEY and SVGAGI. The CDR3: CASSYSSSGTGNTIYF. CDR3 DNA sequence: TGTGCCAGCAGTTACTCGAGTTCAGGGACTGGAAACACCATATATTTT.

V is TRBV4-2 and J is TRBJ2-4, with a possible D match to TRBD2 (6 bases). Germline CDR1 LGHNA, CDR2 YNFKEQ. The CDR3 sequence is 16 residues long. Trimming took off 4 bases at V and 3 bases at J, with 16 bases between the two ends. CDR3 amino acids: CASSPRSGGNKNIQYF. CDR3 bases: TGTGCCAGCAGCCCGCGGAGCGGCGGGAACAAAAACATTCAGTACTTC.

The J gene is TRBJ1-5, the V gene TRBV7-2; D might be TRBD1 (5 bases). V lost 5 bases, J lost 7 bases, and 18 bases lay in between. This CDR3 spans 15 amino acids. CDR1 and CDR2 (germline): SGHTA, FQGNSA. The CDR3 sequence: CASSPGGESGQPQHF. CDR3 nucleotides: TGTGCCAGCAGCCCGGGGGGGGAATCTGGACAGCCCCAGCATTTT.

The genes are TRBV6-5 and TRBJ1-1; 7 nucleotides match TRBD1. The trim removed 3 bases at V and 9 bases at J, leaving 4 bases unmatched. Germline CDR1 MNHEY, CDR2 SVGAGI. The length of the CDR3 is 12 residues. CDR3 nucleotide sequence: TGTGCCAGCAGTTATGTAGGGGGCAAAGCTTTCTTT. Amino acids: CASSYVGGKAFF.

CDR3 nucleotides: TGCGCCAGCAGCTTTGAGGCGGTAGCTAACTATGGCTACACCTTC. Amino acid sequence: CASSFEAVANYGYTF. The rearrangement joins TRBV5-1 to TRBJ1-2; D not resolved. CDR1 and CDR2 from the germline V gene are SGHRS and YFSETQ. The CDR3 consists of 15 residues. V dropped 2 bases and J dropped 0 bases, with 11 bases sitting between them.

This clone was found a few times. This chain connects TRBV4-1 to TRBJ2-1; TRBD2 matches 8 bases. The CDR3 loop spans 15 amino acids. Germline lookup yields CDR1 MGHRA and CDR2 YSYEKL. J lost 6 bases, V lost 1 base, and 5 bases had no gene match. The CDR3 nucleotides read TGCGCCAGCAGCCAAGTCCTTAGCGGGATCAATGAGCAGTTCTTC. Amino acids: CASSQVLSGINEQFF.

This rearrangement joins TRBV30 to TRBJ1-5; 7 bases are shared with TRBD1. The length of the CDR3 is 13 residues. The germline CDR1 and CDR2 sequences are GTSNPN and SVGIG (reference sequence). V trimming: 3 bases; J trimming: 7 bases; junction bases outside the gene matches: 6. CDR3 DNA sequence: TGTGCCTGGAGCCAGGGGGTGGGACAGCCCCAGCATTTT. Protein: CAWSQGVGQPQHF. Filled out from reference TRBV30 and TRBJ1-5, the complete variable domain reads SQTIHQWPATLVQPVGSPLSLECTVEGTSNPNLYWYRQAAGRGLQLLFYSVGIGQISSEVPQNLSASRPQDRQFILSSKKLLLSDSGFYLCAWSQGVGQPQHFGDGTRLSIL.

The chain couples TRBV7-8 to TRBJ1-2; possibly TRBD1 for D (5 bases). The CDR3 loop spans 14 amino acids. Germline assignment: CDR1 SGHVS and CDR2 FQNEAQ. V was trimmed by 1 base and J by 6 bases, leaving 12 bases between them. CDR3 nucleotide sequence: TGTGCCAGCAGCTTAGTTCTCAGGGATGATGGCTACACCTTC. It encodes CASSLVLRDDGYTF.

The chain joins TRBV19 to TRBJ1-5; D perhaps matches TRBD1 (6 bases). V dropped 6 bases and J dropped 0 bases, with 12 bases sitting between them. Per germline, CDR1 LNHDA and CDR2 SQIVND (reference sequence). The CDR3 has 15 residues. The CDR3 is CASSPGQISNQPQHF. CDR3 coding DNA: TGTGCCAGTAGCCCCGGACAGATTAGCAATCAGCCCCAGCATTTT.

This chain joins TRBV5-4 and TRBJ2-1, with 7 bases lining up with TRBD1. Germline assignment: CDR1 SGHNT and CDR2 YYREEE (reference sequence). The CDR3 is made up of 14 amino acids. After removal of 2 bases from V and 5 bases from J, the junction contained 4 bases not matched to a gene. The DNA for the CDR3 is TGTGCCAGCAGCTTCGAGGACAGGCACAATGAGCAGTTCTTC. As protein: CASSFEDRHNEQFF.

The chain employs TRBV19 and TRBJ2-3; perhaps TRBD2 as D (6 bases). Trimming shortened V by 3 bases and J by 3 bases, and 13 bases separated the two germline ends. CDR1 LNHDA and CDR2 SQIVND come from the germline V gene (reference sequence). CDR3 length: 15 amino acids. CDR3 coding DNA: TGTGCCAGTAGTATTTCCGGGGGAAGGACAGATACGCAGTATTTT. It specifies CASSISGGRTDTQYF.

The rearrangement links TRBV6-6 to TRBJ1-1; D remains unclear. With 0 bases removed from V and 11 bases from J, the gap between germline ends came to 13 bases. Germline loops: CDR1 MNHNY, CDR2 SVGAGI (reference sequence). The CDR3 contains 13 residues. This CDR3 reads CASSYSTGVDAFF. The CDR3 bases are TGTGCCAGCAGTTACTCTACCGGGGTAGACGCTTTCTTT.

This chain connects TRBV11-3 to TRBJ2-5; 7 bases fit TRBD1. V shed 5 bases and J 5 bases; nucleotides not matched to a gene: 14. This CDR3 has 16 residues. Germline CDR1 reads SGHNT; CDR2 reads YENEEA. CDR3 DNA: TGTGCCAGCAGCCCCGGACAGGACCCGGCATGGGAGACCCAGTACTTC. Protein product: CASSPGQDPAWETQYF. Drawing the rest from reference TRBV11-3 and TRBJ2-5, the complete variable domain is EAGVVQSPRYKIIEKKQPVAFWCNPISGHNTLYWYLQNLGQGPELLIRYENEEAVDDSQLPKDRFSAERLKGVDSTLKIQPAELGDSAVYLCASSPGQDPAWETQYFGPGTRLLVL.

The J gene is TRBJ1-1, the V gene TRBV2, with D unclear. V was cut by 3 bases and J by 3 bases, with 14 bases left in between. The length of the CDR3 is 15 residues. Germline values: CDR1 SNHLY, CDR2 FYNNEI. The CDR3 DNA sequence: TGTGCCAGCAGTGATTGGCAGGCGAAGGACACTGAAGCTTTCTTT. It yields the protein CASSDWQAKDTEAFF.

This chain connects TRBV25-1 to TRBJ2-1; D gene ambiguous. The V and J ends lost 2 bases and 0 bases respectively, with 8 bases between them. The V gene's germline CDR1 is MGHDK and CDR2 SYGVNS. This CDR3 comprises 15 residues. This chain's CDR3 is CASSEGRSSYNEQFF. The DNA of the CDR3 is TGTGCCAGCAGTGAAGGCCGGAGCTCCTACAATGAGCAGTTCTTC.

The J gene is TRBJ1-2, the V gene TRBV6-1; 10 bases align to TRBD1. V dropped 1 base and J dropped 3; count of bases not matched to a gene: 8. CDR3 size: 17 residues. The germline V gene has CDR1 MNHNS and CDR2 SASEGT. CDR3 sequence: CASSEVDRGRRDYGYTF. CDR3 sequence (DNA): TGTGCCAGCAGTGAAGTAGACAGGGGGCGGCGGGACTATGGCTACACCTTC.

This clone turned up a few times. The chain has TRBV6-5 and TRBJ1-1, with TRBD1 identical over 8 bases. V dropped 7 bases and J dropped 1; count of bases not matched to a gene: 2. Germline V gene sequence: CDR1 MNHEY, CDR2 SVGAGI. This CDR3 is built from 13 residues. The CDR3 coding sequence is TGTGCCAGCATGCAGGGGGCGAACACTGAAGCTTTCTTT. Translation: CASMQGANTEAFF.

This chain connects TRBV30 to TRBJ1-1; 7 bases align to TRBD1. After removal of 5 bases from V and 2 bases from J, the junction contained 14 bases not matched to a gene. This CDR3 comprises 16 residues. Germline-derived CDR1 and CDR2 are GTSNPN and SVGIG (reference sequence). The CDR3 is CAWGLPGQILNTEAFF. The CDR3 bases are TGTGCCTGGGGACTACCGGGACAGATACTAAACACTGAAGCTTTCTTT.

This chain joins TRBV6-5 and TRBJ2-5; TRBD2 matches 10 bases. The tail of the sequence fits TRBJ2-7 better, so the J call may be wrong. Germline CDR1 and CDR2: MNHEY and SVGAGI. The CDR3 totals 14 residues. In nucleotides, the CDR3 is TGTGCCAGCAGCACTAGCGGGGCCTCCTACGAGCAGTACTTC. Protein: CASSTSGASYEQYF.

The chain uses TRBV2 and TRBJ2-5; no definite D call. From germline, CDR1 is SNHLY and CDR2 FYNNEI. The CDR3 contains 12 residues. V gave up 8 bases and J gave up 2 bases, with 9 bases separating them. The CDR3 DNA follows: TGTGCCAGCGGTTTCAGGCAAGAGACCCAGTACTTC. This gives the protein CASGFRQETQYF.

This clone was counted a few times. The CDR3, as DNA: TGTGCCACCAGCAGAGTGCGGGGCGAATCACCCCTCCACTTT. Amino acid sequence: CATSRVRGESPLHF. The chain links TRBV15 to TRBJ1-6; perhaps TRBD1 as D (5 bases). The V end was cut by 1 base, the J end by 10 bases, with 11 bases between. Germline values: CDR1 LNHNV, CDR2 YYDKDF (reference sequence). The CDR3 extends over 14 amino acids.

The chain employs TRBV5-1 and TRBJ2-5; 8 bases map to TRBD1. This CDR3 spans 15 amino acids. Germline-derived CDR1 and CDR2 are SGHRS and YFSETQ. J was trimmed by 3 bases and V by 0 bases; bases with no gene match: 4. The CDR3 DNA follows: TGCGCCAGCAGCTTGGGGGACAGGTTGAAAGAGACCCAGTACTTC. This codes for CASSLGDRLKETQYF.

The gene calls are TRBV5-1 and TRBJ1-3, with a tentative D call TRBD1 (5 bases). V gave up 0 bases and J gave up 0 bases, with 13 bases separating them. CDR1 and CDR2 (germline): SGHRS, YFSETQ. The CDR3 consists of 17 residues. CDR3 in DNA: TGCGCCAGCAGCTTGGCGGGCAGGGCCACCTCTGGAAACACCATATATTTT. Amino acids: CASSLAGRATSGNTIYF.

The J gene is TRBJ1-4, the V gene TRBV30; D ambiguous. With 4 bases removed from V and 8 bases from J, the gap between germline ends came to 14 bases. This CDR3 comprises 13 residues. Germline-derived CDR1 and CDR2 are GTSNPN and SVGIG (reference sequence). The CDR3 reads CAWNPGTSEKLFF. The CDR3 nucleotides are TGTGCCTGGAACCCTGGCACATCGGAAAAACTGTTTTTT.

The J gene is TRBJ2-1, the V gene TRBV6-5; D perhaps matches TRBD2 (6 bases). Germline V gene lookup returns CDR1 MNHEY and CDR2 SVGAGI. The CDR3 is 14 residues long. V gave up 6 bases and J gave up 8 bases, with 17 bases separating them. Here the CDR3 reads CASSLAGSGDEQFF. CDR3 nucleotide sequence: TGTGCCAGCAGCCTCGCCGGGAGTGGGGATGAGCAGTTCTTC.

The DNA of the CDR3 is TGCGCCAGCAGCTTGGCCAGTGGGGGACTACACTCCTACGAGCAGTACTTC. Amino acid sequence: CASSLASGGLHSYEQYF. The chain links TRBV5-1 to TRBJ2-7, with 7 bases fitting TRBD2. Germline V gene lookup returns CDR1 SGHRS and CDR2 YFSETQ. This CDR3 contains 17 residues. V trimming: 0 bases; J trimming: 0 bases; junction bases outside the gene matches: 9. Full variable domain (rest looked up from reference TRBV5-1 and TRBJ2-7): KAGVTQTPRYLIKTRGQQVTLSCSPISGHRSVSWYQQTPGQGLQFLFEYFSETQRNKGNFPGRFSGRQFSNSRSEMNVSTLELGDSALYLCASSLASGGLHSYEQYFGPGTRLTVT.

V and J are TRBV18 and TRBJ1-5; no firm D call. CDR1 and CDR2 from the germline V gene are KGHSH and LQKENI. The CDR3 is made up of 15 amino acids. The V gene lost 3 bases and the J gene lost 4 bases, with 13 bases spanning the gap. The CDR3 coding sequence is TGTGCCAGCTCACCGGGCGGGAGGTCGAATCAGCCCCAGCATTTT. Residues: CASSPGGRSNQPQHF.

The CDR3 region has the DNA TGTGCCAGCAGTCTCATAACCGCGCCTATGAACACTGAAGCTTTCTTT. Its translation is CASSLITAPMNTEAFF. The chain links TRBV28 to TRBJ1-1; D remains ambiguous. The CDR3 runs to 16 residues. Trimming stripped 5 bases from V and 0 bases from J, with 16 bases between. Germline V gene data show CDR1 as MDHEN and CDR2 as SYDVKM.